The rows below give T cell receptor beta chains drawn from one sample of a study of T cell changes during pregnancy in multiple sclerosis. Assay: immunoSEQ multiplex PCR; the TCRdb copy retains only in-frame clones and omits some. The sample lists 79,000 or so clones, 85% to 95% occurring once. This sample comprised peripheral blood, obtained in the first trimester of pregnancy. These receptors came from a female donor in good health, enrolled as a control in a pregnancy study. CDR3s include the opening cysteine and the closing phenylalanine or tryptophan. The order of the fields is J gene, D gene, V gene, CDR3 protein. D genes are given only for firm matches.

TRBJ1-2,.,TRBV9,CASRATDYGYTF
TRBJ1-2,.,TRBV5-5,CASSLVGAGGYTF
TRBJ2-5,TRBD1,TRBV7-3,CASSAKGQGWETQYF
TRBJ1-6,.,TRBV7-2,CASSTHPAPLHF
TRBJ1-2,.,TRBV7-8,CASSLAQSRRKNGYTF
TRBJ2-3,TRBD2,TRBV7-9,CASRVVAGGTDTQYF
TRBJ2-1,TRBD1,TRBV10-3,CAISSGQGTYNEQFF
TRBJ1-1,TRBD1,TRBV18,CASSPSPTYRGHTEAFF
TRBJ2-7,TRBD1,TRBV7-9,CASSFTGGSSSYEQYF
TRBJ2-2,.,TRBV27,CASSLRARVRGTGELFF
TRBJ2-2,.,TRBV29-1,CSVELAVSRSGELFF
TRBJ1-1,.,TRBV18,CASSVQGRNTEAFF
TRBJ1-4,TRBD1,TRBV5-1,CASSLGQGVGEKLFF
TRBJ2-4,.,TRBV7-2,CASSYMGSGLDIQYF
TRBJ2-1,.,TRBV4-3,CASSQDSRGSYNEQFF
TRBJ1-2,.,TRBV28,CASTRASYGYTF
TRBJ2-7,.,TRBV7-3,CASSLYGGPYEQYF
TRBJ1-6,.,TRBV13,CASSAGQYNSPLHF
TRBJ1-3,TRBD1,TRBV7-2,CASSTQGANGNTIYF
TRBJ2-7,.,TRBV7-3,CASSPPREQYF
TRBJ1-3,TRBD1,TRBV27,CASSATGAGNTIYF
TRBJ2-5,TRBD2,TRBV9,CASSVGGGDETQYF
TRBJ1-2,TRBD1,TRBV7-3,CASSPDGAGGGYTF
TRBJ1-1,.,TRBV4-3,CASSQDNSPGTEAFF
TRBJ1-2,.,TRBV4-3,CASSQVLSPRYTF
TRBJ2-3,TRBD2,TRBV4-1,CASSQGFGGGAADTQYF
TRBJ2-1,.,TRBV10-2,CASRLSGPYNEQFF
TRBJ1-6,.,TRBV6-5,CASSLSGDNSPLHF
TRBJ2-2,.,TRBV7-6,CASSLVAGTTNTGELFF
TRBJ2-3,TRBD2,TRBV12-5,CASPVPAGGLRGATDTQYF
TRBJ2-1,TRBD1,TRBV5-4,CASRTDRGRNEQFF
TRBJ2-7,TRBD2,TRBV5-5,CASRTGLAGAYEQYF
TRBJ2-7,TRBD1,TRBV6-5,CASSYSNRGSYEQYF
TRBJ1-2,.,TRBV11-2,CASSPSPVREKGYDTF
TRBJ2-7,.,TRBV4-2,CASSQEGVRGGYEQYF
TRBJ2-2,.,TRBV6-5,CASRPGANTGELFF
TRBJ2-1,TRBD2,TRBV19,CASSIRGGLVNEQFF
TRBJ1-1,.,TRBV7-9,CASRGGPATEAFF
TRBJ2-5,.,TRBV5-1,CASSRGQNLRETQYF
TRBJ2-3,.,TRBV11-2,CASSLVSGGPSTDTQYF
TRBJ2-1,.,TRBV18,CASSPGQNNEQFF
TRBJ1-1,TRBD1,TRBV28,CASSVSQGQTTVTFF
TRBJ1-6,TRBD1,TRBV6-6,CASRNGDRDNSPLHF
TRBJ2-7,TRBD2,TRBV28,CASSFEGLAGDRYEQYF
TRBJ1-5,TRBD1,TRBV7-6,CASSLGDRGESNQPQHF
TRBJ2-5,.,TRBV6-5,CASSYSPETQYF
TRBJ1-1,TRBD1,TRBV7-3,CASSLLPGGYTEAFF